The 17 T cell receptor beta chains presented below share a single source sample, sequenced in a study of T cells in Graves' hyperthyroidism and ophthalmopathy. TCR beta CDR3 region amplification was performed from RNA transcripts. An initial round of RT-PCR targeting the TCR CDR3 relied on the HTBI primer set. TCRdb independently ran MiXCR on the multiplex PCR reads; one entry per CDR3 protein. In the table there are roughly 500,000 distinct CDR3 sequences, roughly 45% of which are singletons. Specimen: peripheral blood or thyroid tissue (not recorded which). Receptor source: an adult woman with Graves' disease, either hyperthyroidism or ophthalmopathy (not recorded which).

This clonotype turned up a few times. The chain is built from TRBV29-1 and TRBJ1-1; weak D call: TRBD1 (5 bases). The CDR3 sequence is 15 residues long. Germline V gives CDR1 SQVTM, CDR2 ANQGSEA. Trimming took 5 bases from V and 6 from J, leaving 22 bases between them. The CDR3 here is CSVHRSRGPGSEAFF. The CDR3 DNA follows: TGCAGCGTTCACCGGTCAAGGGGCCCGGGCTCTGAAGCTTTCTTT.

Only a few counts were recorded for this clonotype. The conserved phenylalanine or tryptophan is not found at the CDR3 terminus, so this likely reflects a read error. The chain employs TRBV12-3 or TRBV12-4 and TRBJ1-1; a possible D gene is TRBD1 (5 bases). The CDR3 has 13 amino acids. The V gene lost 6 bases and the J gene lost 4 bases, with 12 bases spanning the gap. CDR3 loop: CASSLDGGTEAFL. As DNA, the CDR3 is TGTGCCAGCAGCCTCGACGGGGGCACTGAAGCTTTCCTT.

This clonotype appeared a few times. The chain carries TRBV4-3 and TRBJ2-2, with D perhaps matching TRBD2 (5 bases). Trimming pared 4 bases from V and 5 bases from J, leaving 11 bases between. The CDR3 sequence is 14 residues long. CDR1 and CDR2 (germline): LGHNA, YSLEER. This CDR3 reads CASSRQSGTGELFF. The CDR3 DNA sequence: TGCGCCAGCAGCCGCCAGAGCGGTACCGGGGAGCTGTTTTTT.

The chain uses TRBV29-1 and TRBJ2-7; TRBD1 aligns across 11 bases. The germline V gene has CDR1 SQVTM and CDR2 ANQGSEA. The CDR3 runs to 14 residues. V was clipped by 4 bases and J by 7 bases; unmatched bases: 9. The CDR3 DNA sequence: TGCAGCGTTGGGGGACAGGGGGTTTACAATGAGCAGTACTTC. As protein: CSVGGQGVYNEQYF.

V and J are TRBV7-9 and TRBJ1-1, with a weak D call TRBD1 (5 bases). CDR1 is SEHNR, CDR2 FQNEAQ, per germline (reference sequence). The CDR3 runs 15 residues. The germline V and J ends were trimmed by 7 bases and 1 base, with 16 bases remaining between them. The CDR3 coding sequence is TGTGCCAGCACCGCGGGTGACAGACAGAACACTGAAGCTTTCTTT. This codes for CASTAGDRQNTEAFF.

This clonotype was counted between two and nine times. The rearrangement uses TRBV29-1 and TRBJ2-7, with TRBD1 matching 8 bases. V trimming: 8 bases; J trimming: 3 bases; junction bases outside the gene matches: 6. The CDR3 runs to 12 residues. Germline assignment: CDR1 SQVTM and CDR2 ANQGSEA. The CDR3 DNA follows: TGCAGCTTGGGGACAGGAGACTACGAGCAGTACTTC. Translated, it gives CSLGTGDYEQYF.

The chain joins TRBV13 to TRBJ2-5; 12 positions agree with TRBD2. J lost 5 bases, V lost 0 bases, and 4 bases had no gene match. CDR1 is PRHDT and CDR2 is FYEKMQ in the germline V gene (reference sequence). The CDR3 consists of 16 residues. The CDR3 reads CASSLGTSGSLETQYF. CDR3 DNA sequence: TGTGCCAGCAGCTTAGGGACTAGCGGGAGTTTGGAGACCCAGTACTTC.

This clonotype was counted at least ten times. This chain links TRBV20-1 with TRBJ1-1; maybe TRBD1 (6 bases). The CDR3 extends over 16 amino acids. Between the trimmed V and J ends, which lost 2 bases and 0 bases, there was a span of 16 bases. The germline V gene encodes CDR1 DFQATT and CDR2 SNEGSKA (reference sequence). The DNA for the CDR3 is TGCAGTGCTAGACCCCGACAGGCCAACATGAACACTGAAGCTTTCTTT. Translating gives CSARPRQANMNTEAFF.

The table lists this clonotype with many counts. The chain combines TRBV20-1 with TRBJ1-2; TRBD1 aligns across 8 bases. Germline assignment: CDR1 DFQATT and CDR2 SNEGSKA (reference sequence). Trimming at V came to 1 base and at J to 8 bases, leaving 6 bases not matched to a gene. This CDR3 is built from 13 residues. This CDR3 reads CSARARDRRGYTF. CDR3 nucleotide sequence: TGCAGTGCTAGAGCTAGGGACAGGCGCGGCTACACCTTC.

This clonotype occurred a few times. The V gene is TRBV7-9, the J gene TRBJ1-1; D might be TRBD1 (5 bases). V was shortened by 5 bases and J by 4 bases, with 17 bases between the two germline ends. The germline V gene encodes CDR1 SEHNR and CDR2 FQNEAQ (reference sequence). This CDR3 spans 15 amino acids. DNA of the CDR3: TGTGCCAGCAGCCAAACCGGGACCACAGCCACTGAAGCTTTCTTT. It codes for CASSQTGTTATEAFF.

This chain joins TRBV15 and TRBJ1-2; D is unresolved. The germline gives CDR1 LNHNV, CDR2 YYDKDF (reference sequence). V gave up 3 bases and J gave up 6 bases, with 20 bases separating them. This CDR3 has 16 amino acids. The CDR3 loop is CATSSSTDSVVHGYTF. The CDR3 coding sequence is TGTGCCACCAGCAGTTCAACTGACTCGGTGGTCCATGGCTACACCTTC.

This clonotype was seen at least ten times. The chain recombines TRBV29-1 with TRBJ1-5; 9 bases fit TRBD1. J lost 4 bases, V lost 6 bases, and 4 bases had no gene match. CDR1 is SQVTM, CDR2 ANQGSEA, per germline. The CDR3 consists of 13 residues. The CDR3 sequence is CSVKGTGNQPQHF. The CDR3, as DNA: TGCAGCGTCAAGGGGACAGGGAATCAGCCCCAGCATTTT.

This clonotype was recorded a few times. The chain links TRBV5-1 to TRBJ2-7; D tentatively fits TRBD1 or TRBD2 (5 bases each). Trimming pared 0 bases from V and 0 bases from J, leaving 10 bases between. The CDR3 totals 15 residues. Germline-derived CDR1 and CDR2 are SGHRS and YFSETQ. The CDR3 region is CASSLDGTNSYEQYF. Here the CDR3 DNA reads TGCGCCAGCAGCTTGGACGGGACGAACTCCTACGAGCAGTACTTC.

This clonotype was seen more than once but under ten times. The chain has TRBV28 and TRBJ1-3; D uncertain. Germline loops: CDR1 MDHEN, CDR2 SYDVKM. Trimming pared 8 bases from V and 0 bases from J, leaving 14 bases between. The CDR3 has 15 amino acids. CDR3 protein: CASSYSWDSGNTIYF. For the CDR3, the DNA is TGTGCCAGCTCATACTCATGGGACTCTGGAAACACCATATATTTT.

In its sample, this clonotype was seen a few times. The chain carries TRBV4-1 and TRBJ1-4, with 8 bases aligning to TRBD1. The germline CDR1 and CDR2 sequences are MGHRA and YSYEKL. The CDR3 has 17 amino acids. Trimming cost V 6 bases and J 0 bases; bases outside gene matches: 9. This chain's CDR3 is CASRPTGAKATNEKLFF. The DNA for the CDR3 is TGCGCCAGCAGGCCGACAGGGGCGAAGGCAACTAATGAAAAACTGTTTTTT.

The rearrangement links TRBV12-3 or TRBV12-4 to TRBJ1-1, with unresolved D. The V and J ends lost 8 bases and 6 bases respectively, with 13 bases between them. The CDR3 contains 12 residues. CDR3: CASRLLVAEAFF. CDR3 DNA sequence: TGTGCCAGCCGCCTCCTCGTTGCTGAAGCTTTCTTT.

This clonotype was seen ten or more times. The J gene is TRBJ1-4, the V gene TRBV12-3 or TRBV12-4; 9 bases line up with TRBD1. CDR3 length: 14 amino acids. With V trimmed by 7 bases and J by 7 bases, 7 bases remained unmatched. CDR3 residues: CASTHTGGFEKLFF. CDR3 bases: TGTGCCAGCACCCACACAGGGGGCTTTGAAAAACTGTTTTTT.